Given below is one TCR beta chain in context. TCRdb reanalyzed the PCR reads via MiXCR. The table includes just over 15,000 clones, roughly 21% detected once. These data belong to a study of metastatic and nonmetastatic thyroid tumors. All patients reached thyroid surgery having received no treatment beforehand. From germline, CDR1 is MNHNY and CDR2 SVGAGI (reference sequence). Trimming took 2 bases from V and 4 from J, leaving 9 bases between them. The CDR3 loop spans 14 amino acids. The material sequenced was tumor tissue. V and J are TRBV6-6 and TRBJ1-5; possible D gene TRBD1, 5 bases. This receptor was identified in a female donor with papillary thyroid cancer or a benign thyroid nodule (not recorded which). Some clones in this sample may be carry-over from other donors' samples. The CDR3 DNA sequence: TGTGCCAGCAGTTACCGACGGACAAATCAGCCCCAGCATTTT. Translating it yields CASSYRRTNQPQHF.